This record covers a single TCR beta chain. Its antigen is unknown. Doses given second, at about 4 or about 12 weeks, were pooled. Some clones are missing from TCRdb's copy, which holds only in-frame ones; the method was immunoSEQ multiplex PCR. In the table there are over 120,000 clones, 90% to 95% of which are singletons. These data are taken from a study of T cell responses to AZD1222 COVID-19 vaccine. General observations from the study: In a largely white British group with more females than males, clonal diversity was possibly underestimated.

This clonotype was sampled from an adult who received the AZD1222 COVID-19 vaccine. The sample consisted of peripheral blood, taken 28 days after the second AZD1222 dose.

CDR3 sequence reads: CASSTGQINQPQHF. CDR3 coding DNA: TGTGCCAGTAGTACGGGACAGATCAATCAGCCCCAGCATTTT. V usage is TRBV19 and J usage is TRBJ1-5; 7 nucleotides agree with TRBD1. Trimming cost V 4 bases and J 3 bases; bases outside gene matches: 3. Germline V gene lookup returns CDR1 LNHDA and CDR2 SQIVND (reference sequence). The CDR3 covers 14 residues.